This is a list of T cell receptor beta chains from one sample in a study of T cells in Graves' hyperthyroidism and ophthalmopathy. TCRdb re-called the multiplex PCR reads with MiXCR, one entry per CDR3 protein. The profile shows 650,000 to 700,000 distinct CDR3 sequences, around 16% of them singletons. Specimen: blood. The source of these receptors is a man aged 50 to 60 with Graves' hyperthyroidism. Both conserved end residues are part of each CDR3. Each record gives: V gene, J gene, CDR3 protein.

v_gene: TRBV2; j_gene: TRBJ2-3; CDR3aa: CASSERPGLAPDTQYF
v_gene: TRBV6-2/TRBV6-3; j_gene: TRBJ2-7; CDR3aa: CASSGAGTYEQYF
v_gene: TRBV18; j_gene: TRBJ1-1; CDR3aa: CASSPREGGGTEAFF
v_gene: TRBV28; j_gene: TRBJ2-3; CDR3aa: CASSLTSVVSTDTQYF
v_gene: TRBV29-1; j_gene: TRBJ2-5; CDR3aa: CSGLAGPETQYF
v_gene: TRBV6-1; j_gene: TRBJ2-1; CDR3aa: CASNSGAHEQFF
v_gene: TRBV5-1; j_gene: TRBJ1-1; CDR3aa: CASRISGNTEAFF
v_gene: TRBV28; j_gene: TRBJ1-2; CDR3aa: CASSYARQVPYGYTF
v_gene: TRBV7-6; j_gene: TRBJ1-2; CDR3aa: CASTTDNYGYTF
v_gene: TRBV7-9; j_gene: TRBJ2-7; CDR3aa: CASSLGGTTGEQYF
v_gene: TRBV14; j_gene: TRBJ2-5; CDR3aa: CASSQDNSVQETQYF
v_gene: TRBV20-1; j_gene: TRBJ2-5; CDR3aa: CSATGLAGVETQYF
v_gene: TRBV20-1; j_gene: TRBJ2-3; CDR3aa: CSARSRLAGLSDTQYF
v_gene: TRBV20-1; j_gene: TRBJ2-1; CDR3aa: CSARDFAPGTSGTISSYNEQFF
v_gene: TRBV28; j_gene: TRBJ2-1; CDR3aa: CASSFGTEIYNEQFF
v_gene: TRBV15; j_gene: TRBJ1-1; CDR3aa: CATSARTGVNTEAFF
v_gene: TRBV20-1; j_gene: TRBJ1-2; CDR3aa: CSARDTQGNYGYTF
v_gene: TRBV29-1; j_gene: TRBJ2-2; CDR3aa: CSATTLYTGELFF
v_gene: TRBV28; j_gene: TRBJ2-1; CDR3aa: CASTSASSYNEQFF
v_gene: TRBV19; j_gene: TRBJ2-5; CDR3aa: CASRRDGITTETQYF
v_gene: TRBV11-2; j_gene: TRBJ2-3; CDR3aa: CASSLEIGTSGRDTGTQYF
v_gene: TRBV28; j_gene: TRBJ2-7; CDR3aa: CASSPGLHYEQYF
v_gene: TRBV11-2; j_gene: TRBJ2-7; CDR3aa: CASSATALAGAGEQYF
v_gene: TRBV27; j_gene: TRBJ2-3; CDR3aa: CASSPPGLAGPHSSTDTQYF
v_gene: TRBV6-1; j_gene: TRBJ2-7; CDR3aa: CASSQGRAGVTYEQYF
v_gene: TRBV3-1; j_gene: TRBJ2-3; CDR3aa: CASSQISPSGYTDTQYF